Shown below are 17 T cell receptor beta chains from a single sample sequenced in a study of OX40 agonist ivuxolimab in advanced cancers. The protocol was immunoSEQ multiplex PCR, while the TCRdb copy is restricted to in-frame clones and leaves out a portion. The sample holds 60,000 to 70,000 clones, about 88% seen once. Source: CD4+ or CD8+ T cells sorted from blood, taken in a trial of the OX40 agonist ivuxolimab. The origin of the receptors is an adult with an advanced solid tumor such as melanoma, head and neck, liver or kidney cancer.

The genes are TRBV19 and TRBJ1-2; TRBD1 agrees at 9 bases. This CDR3 region has 14 residues. Trimming cost V 6 bases and J 4 bases; bases outside gene matches: 6. Germline V gene lookup returns CDR1 LNHDA and CDR2 SQIVND (reference sequence). CDR3 in amino acids: CASRGQGVGYGYTF. DNA for the CDR3: TGTGCCAGTAGGGGACAGGGCGTCGGCTATGGCTACACCTTC.

The rearrangement uses TRBV6-6 and TRBJ2-7, with D tentatively TRBD2 (7 bases). The CDR3 spans 13 residues. Germline CDR1 and CDR2: MNHNY and SVGAGI (reference sequence). Trimming took off 5 bases at V and 6 bases at J, with 14 bases between the two ends. The CDR3 nucleotides read TGTGCCAGCAGTACTGGGGGCGGGGGCGAGCAGTACTTC. It yields the protein CASSTGGGGEQYF.

This clone was found once. The chain joins TRBV11-3 to TRBJ2-5; a possible D gene is TRBD1 (5 bases). The germline V gene encodes CDR1 SGHNT and CDR2 YENEEA. Trimming removed 4 bases from V and 6 bases from J, with 18 bases in between. The CDR3 has 15 amino acids. CDR3 sequence: CASSSVAGRTKTQYF. CDR3 nucleotide sequence: TGTGCCAGCAGCTCCGTGGCAGGGCGCACAAAGACCCAGTACTTC. Based on the CDR3 plus reference TRBV11-3 and TRBJ2-5, the full variable domain is EAGVVQSPRYKIIEKKQPVAFWCNPISGHNTLYWYLQNLGQGPELLIRYENEEAVDDSQLPKDRFSAERLKGVDSTLKIQPAELGDSAVYLCASSSVAGRTKTQYFGPGTRLLVL.

The rearrangement uses TRBV5-4 and TRBJ1-2, with a tentative D call TRBD1 (5 bases). Per germline, CDR1 SGHNT and CDR2 YYREEE (reference sequence). The CDR3 is 13 amino acids. Trimming took 0 bases from V and 4 from J, leaving 7 bases between them. The CDR3 is CASSLVQGYGYTF. The CDR3 bases are TGTGCCAGCAGCTTGGTGCAGGGCTATGGCTACACCTTC.

The chain employs TRBV5-1 and TRBJ2-3; the match to TRBD2 covers 13 bases. V lost 4 bases, J lost 4 bases, and 3 bases stayed unmatched. Germline assignment: CDR1 SGHRS and CDR2 YFSETQ. The CDR3 loop spans 15 amino acids. This CDR3 is CASSTGLAGADTQYF. The CDR3, as DNA: TGCGCCAGCAGCACCGGACTAGCGGGAGCAGATACGCAGTATTTT.

About this clone: The junction shows a germline mismatch at one end, possibly a read error. V and J are TRBV6-1 and TRBJ1-5; D uncertain. The germline V gene has CDR1 MNHNS and CDR2 SASEGT. The CDR3 is made up of 16 amino acids. The CDR3 here is CASSQARTASNQPQHF. The CDR3 nucleotides read TGTGCCAGCAGTCAAGCTCGGACGGCAAGCAATCAGCCCCAGCATTTT.

The chain links TRBV18 to TRBJ1-1; D remains unclear. The CDR3 consists of 13 residues. Germline V lookup: CDR1 KGHSH, CDR2 LQKENI. V lost 2 bases to trimming and J lost 8 bases, with 12 bases between them. Written as DNA, the CDR3 is TGTGCCAGCTCACCAAGGGATCCCGACGAAGCTTTCTTT. Its protein product is CASSPRDPDEAFF.

This clone was seen only a few times. The chain uses TRBV4-1 and TRBJ2-5; 15 positions match TRBD2. The length of the CDR3 is 19 residues. Looked up from germline, CDR1 is MGHRA and CDR2 is YSYEKL. V shed 3 bases and J 2 bases; nucleotides not matched to a gene: 10. This CDR3 is CASSHPGLAGGPRQETQYF. In DNA, the CDR3 is TGCGCCAGCAGCCATCCCGGACTAGCGGGAGGGCCGAGGCAAGAGACCCAGTACTTC.

The chain is built from TRBV28 and TRBJ2-6, with a possible D match to TRBD2 (6 bases). Trimming removed 3 bases from V and 0 bases from J, with 6 bases in between. The CDR3 is 15 amino acids. Germline V gene sequence: CDR1 MDHEN, CDR2 SYDVKM. The CDR3 sequence: CASSLGGSGANVLTF. DNA for the CDR3: TGTGCCAGCAGTTTGGGGGGCTCTGGGGCCAACGTCCTGACTTTC.

The chain has TRBV6-1 and TRBJ1-6; D perhaps matches TRBD1 (6 bases). Between the trimmed V and J ends, which lost 0 bases and 9 bases, there was a span of 6 bases. There are 13 residues in the CDR3. Germline V gene lookup returns CDR1 MNHNS and CDR2 SASEGT. The CDR3 DNA reads TGTGCCAGCAGTGAAGCGACAGGTTCACCCCTCCACTTT. It codes for CASSEATGSPLHF.

The chain combines TRBV21-1 with TRBJ1-1; the listed D gene, TRBD1, was not tested against the DNA. TRBV21-1 constitutes a pseudogene. The CDR3 is 15 residues long. The CDR3 DNA reads TGTGCCAGCAGCAAAGTTCAGGGGGGGAACACTGAAGCTTTCTTT. This codes for CASSKVQGGNTEAFF.

This chain joins TRBV4-1 and TRBJ1-4; TRBD1 matches 8 bases. The trim removed 4 bases at V and 4 bases at J, leaving 11 bases unmatched. The germline CDR1 and CDR2 sequences are MGHRA and YSYEKL. The CDR3 consists of 17 residues. The CDR3 region is CASSLDPTGQDNEKLFF. The CDR3 DNA reads as TGCGCCAGCAGCCTAGATCCAACGGGACAGGATAATGAAAAACTGTTTTTT.

The genes are TRBV7-9 and TRBJ2-2, with 7 bases identical to TRBD1. CDR1 and CDR2 from the germline V gene are SEHNR and FQNEAQ (reference sequence). CDR3 length equals 16 residues. The V gene end was trimmed by 5 bases and the J gene end by 6 bases; junction bases not matched to a gene: 12. The CDR3: CASSHPLATGSGELFF. CDR3 sequence (DNA): TGTGCCAGCAGCCACCCCCTCGCGACAGGGTCCGGGGAGCTGTTTTTT.

The chain carries TRBV5-1 and TRBJ2-1, with 9 nucleotides matching TRBD2. J was trimmed by 7 bases and V by 0 bases; bases with no gene match: 8. Germline V gene lookup returns CDR1 SGHRS and CDR2 YFSETQ. The CDR3 is made up of 16 amino acids. The CDR3 DNA follows: TGCGCCAGCAGCTTGGGTGGGACTAGCAGAGGGAATGAGCAGTTCTTC. Translated, it gives CASSLGGTSRGNEQFF.

The chain combines TRBV13 with TRBJ2-1; TRBD1 is a possible D gene (5 bases). The CDR3 is made up of 16 amino acids. Trimming cost V 3 bases and J 4 bases, with 16 bases left between them. The V gene's germline CDR1 is PRHDT and CDR2 FYEKMQ (reference sequence). DNA of the CDR3: TGTGCCAGCAGCTTCACAGGCCAGGGCGAGTACAATGAGCAGTTCTTC. It yields the protein CASSFTGQGEYNEQFF.

The chain has TRBV6-5 and TRBJ1-4; the match to TRBD1 covers 7 bases. Trimming at V came to 6 bases and at J to 7 bases, leaving 5 bases not matched to a gene. The germline gives CDR1 MNHEY, CDR2 SVGAGI. This CDR3 has 13 residues. The CDR3 loop is CASSQGVIEKLFF. The CDR3 DNA sequence: TGTGCCAGCAGCCAGGGGGTGATTGAAAAACTGTTTTTT.

The rearrangement uses TRBV7-2 and TRBJ1-5, with 8 bases matching TRBD1. The CDR3 contains 15 residues. Germline CDR1 is SGHTA and CDR2 is FQGNSA. The V gene end was trimmed by 2 bases and the J gene end by 4 bases; junction bases not matched to a gene: 4. CDR3 nucleotide sequence: TGTGCCAGCAGCTTAACAGGGGGGGAAAATCAGCCCCAGCATTTT. Translated, it gives CASSLTGGENQPQHF.